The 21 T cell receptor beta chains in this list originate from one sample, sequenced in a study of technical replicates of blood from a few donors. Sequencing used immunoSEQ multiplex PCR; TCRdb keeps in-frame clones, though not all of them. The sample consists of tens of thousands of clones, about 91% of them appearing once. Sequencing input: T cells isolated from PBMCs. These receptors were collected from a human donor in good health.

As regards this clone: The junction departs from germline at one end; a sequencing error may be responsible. For the CDR3, the DNA is TGTGCCAGCAGCCCCCGGCGGGGGGATTTC. Translation: CASSPRRGDF. The chain links TRBV7-9 to TRBJ2-7; 8 positions match TRBD2. CDR3 length: 10 residues. CDR1 SEHNR and CDR2 FQNEAQ come from the germline V gene (reference sequence).

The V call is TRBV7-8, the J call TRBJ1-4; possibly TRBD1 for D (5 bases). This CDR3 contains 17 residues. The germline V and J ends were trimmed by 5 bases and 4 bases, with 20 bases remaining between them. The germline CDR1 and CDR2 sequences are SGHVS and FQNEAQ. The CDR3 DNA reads TGTGCCAGCAGCCCCCCCGGACCGGCAGGGTATAATGAAAAACTGTTTTTT. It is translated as CASSPPGPAGYNEKLFF.

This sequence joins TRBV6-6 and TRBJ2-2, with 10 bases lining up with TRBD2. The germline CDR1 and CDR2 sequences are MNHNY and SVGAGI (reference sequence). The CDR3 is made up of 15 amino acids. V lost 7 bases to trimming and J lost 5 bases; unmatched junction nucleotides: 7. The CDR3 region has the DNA TGTGCCAGCACCTACCTAGCGGGAGATACCGGGGAGCTGTTTTTT. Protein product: CASTYLAGDTGELFF.

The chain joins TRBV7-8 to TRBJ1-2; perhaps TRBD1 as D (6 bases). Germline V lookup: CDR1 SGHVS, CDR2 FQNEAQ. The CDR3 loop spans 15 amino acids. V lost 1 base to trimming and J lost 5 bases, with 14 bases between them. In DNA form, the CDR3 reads TGTGCCAGCAGCTTAGTCGTCAGGGGCGGGTATGGCTACACCTTC. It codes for CASSLVVRGGYGYTF.

The CDR3 spells CASSQGTGGGDTQYF. CDR3 DNA sequence: TGCGCCAGCAGCCAAGGCACGGGGGGAGGAGATACGCAGTATTTT. The chain carries TRBV4-1 and TRBJ2-3, with 7 bases identical to TRBD2. The CDR3 extends over 15 amino acids. The germline V gene has CDR1 MGHRA and CDR2 YSYEKL. Trimming at V came to 1 base and at J to 5 bases, leaving 6 bases not matched to a gene.

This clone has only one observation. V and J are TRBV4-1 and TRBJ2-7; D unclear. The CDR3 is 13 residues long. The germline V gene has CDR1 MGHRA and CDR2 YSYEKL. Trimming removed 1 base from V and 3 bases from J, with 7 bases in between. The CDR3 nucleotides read TGCGCCAGCAGCCAAGGCCCGGGCTACGAGCAGTACTTC. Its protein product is CASSQGPGYEQYF.

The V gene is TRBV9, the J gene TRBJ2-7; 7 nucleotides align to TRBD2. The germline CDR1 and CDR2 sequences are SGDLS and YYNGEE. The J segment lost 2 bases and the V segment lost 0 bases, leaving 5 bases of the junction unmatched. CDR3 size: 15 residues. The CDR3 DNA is TGTGCCAGCAGCGTAGCTTCTAGCGGACCCTACGAGCAGTACTTC. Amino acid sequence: CASSVASSGPYEQYF.

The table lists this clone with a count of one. CDR3 sequence (DNA): TGTGCCTGGACAACAGGGGCCTATCAGCCCCAGCATTTT. Encoded protein: CAWTTGAYQPQHF. The V and J genes are TRBV30 and TRBJ1-5; 7 bases are shared with TRBD1. CDR3 length: 13 residues. The germline CDR1 and CDR2 sequences are GTSNPN and SVGIG (reference sequence). With 4 bases clipped from V and 5 bases from J, the junction kept 5 bases outside the gene matches.

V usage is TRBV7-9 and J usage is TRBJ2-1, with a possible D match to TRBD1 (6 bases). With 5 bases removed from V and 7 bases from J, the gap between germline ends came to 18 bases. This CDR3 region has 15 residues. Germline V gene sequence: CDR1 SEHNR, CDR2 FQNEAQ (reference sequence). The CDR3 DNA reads TGTGCCAGCAGCCATTTGCAGGGGATGATGAATGAGCAGTTCTTC. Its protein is CASSHLQGMMNEQFF.

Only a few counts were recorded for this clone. This CDR3 reads CASSRRLADSSGNTIYF. The CDR3 nucleotides read TGCGCCAGCAGCCGCAGGTTAGCGGACTCCTCTGGAAACACCATATATTTT. The V and J genes are TRBV4-1 and TRBJ1-3; D is ambiguous. The germline V gene has CDR1 MGHRA and CDR2 YSYEKL. The CDR3 is made up of 17 amino acids. Trimming took off 4 bases at V and 0 bases at J, with 16 bases between the two ends.

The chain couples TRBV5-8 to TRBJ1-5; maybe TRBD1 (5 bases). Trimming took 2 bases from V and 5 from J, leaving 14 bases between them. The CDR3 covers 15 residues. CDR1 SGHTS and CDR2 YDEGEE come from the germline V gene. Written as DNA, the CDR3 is TGTGCCAGCAGCTTTAATCGGGGGACGGATCAGCCCCAGCATTTT. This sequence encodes CASSFNRGTDQPQHF.

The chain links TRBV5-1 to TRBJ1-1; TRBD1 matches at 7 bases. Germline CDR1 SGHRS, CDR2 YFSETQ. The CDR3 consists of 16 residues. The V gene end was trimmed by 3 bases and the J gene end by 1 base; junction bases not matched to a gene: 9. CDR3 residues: CASSWWTGGQNTEAFF. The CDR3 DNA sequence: TGCGCCAGCAGCTGGTGGACAGGCGGGCAGAACACTGAAGCTTTCTTT.

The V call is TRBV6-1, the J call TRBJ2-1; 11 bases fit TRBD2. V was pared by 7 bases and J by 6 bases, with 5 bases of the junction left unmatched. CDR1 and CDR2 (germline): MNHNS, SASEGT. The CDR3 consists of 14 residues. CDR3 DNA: TGTGCCAGCACAAAACTAGCGGGGGTCAATGAGCAGTTCTTC. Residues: CASTKLAGVNEQFF.

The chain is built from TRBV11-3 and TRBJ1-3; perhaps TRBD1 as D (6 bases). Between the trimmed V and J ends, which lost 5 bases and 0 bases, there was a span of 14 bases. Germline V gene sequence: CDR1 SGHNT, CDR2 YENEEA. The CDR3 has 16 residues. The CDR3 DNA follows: TGTGCCAGCAGCCCGGGGGGGGCCTCCTCTGGAAACACCATATATTTT. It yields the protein CASSPGGASSGNTIYF.

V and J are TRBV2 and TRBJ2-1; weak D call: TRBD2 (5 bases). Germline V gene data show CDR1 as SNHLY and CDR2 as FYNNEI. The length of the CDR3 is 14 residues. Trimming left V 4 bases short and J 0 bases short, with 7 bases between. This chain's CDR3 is CASSVGSSYNEQFF. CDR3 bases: TGTGCCAGCAGTGTGGGGAGCTCCTACAATGAGCAGTTCTTC.

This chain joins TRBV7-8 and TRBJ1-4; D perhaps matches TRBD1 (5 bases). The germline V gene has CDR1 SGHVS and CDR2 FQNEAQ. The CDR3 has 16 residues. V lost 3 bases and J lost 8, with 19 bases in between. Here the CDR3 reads CASSFSYPGRMEKLFF. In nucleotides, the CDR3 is TGTGCCAGCAGCTTCTCTTATCCAGGGAGGATGGAAAAACTGTTTTTT.

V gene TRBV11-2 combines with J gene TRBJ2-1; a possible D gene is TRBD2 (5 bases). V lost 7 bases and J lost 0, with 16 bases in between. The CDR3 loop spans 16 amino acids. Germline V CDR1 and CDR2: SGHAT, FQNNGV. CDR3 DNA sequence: TGTGCCAGCACGGAAGGGCGGGCTAGCTCCTACAATGAGCAGTTCTTC. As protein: CASTEGRASSYNEQFF.

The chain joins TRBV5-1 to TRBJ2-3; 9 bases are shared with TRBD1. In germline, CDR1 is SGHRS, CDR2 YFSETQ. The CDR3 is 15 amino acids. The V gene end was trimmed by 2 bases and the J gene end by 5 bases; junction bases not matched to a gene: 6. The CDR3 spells CASSFGGTGKDTQYF. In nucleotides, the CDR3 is TGCGCCAGCAGCTTTGGCGGGACAGGGAAAGATACGCAGTATTTT.

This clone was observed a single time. The CDR3 sequence: CASSLQASAYYEQYF. The CDR3 DNA sequence: TGTGCCAGCAGCTTGCAGGCTAGCGCCTACTACGAGCAGTACTTC. The chain couples TRBV5-4 to TRBJ2-7, with D maybe TRBD2 (6 bases). Germline V gene lookup returns CDR1 SGHNT and CDR2 YYREEE (reference sequence). Trimming removed 1 base at V and 3 bases at J, with 14 bases between. The CDR3 consists of 15 residues. Full variable domain (outside the CDR3, taken from reference TRBV5-4 and TRBJ2-7): ETGVTQSPTHLIKTRGQQVTLRCSSQSGHNTVSWYQQALGQGPQFIFQYYREEENGRGNFPPRFSGLQFPNYSSELNVNALELDDSALYLCASSLQASAYYEQYFGPGTRLTVT.

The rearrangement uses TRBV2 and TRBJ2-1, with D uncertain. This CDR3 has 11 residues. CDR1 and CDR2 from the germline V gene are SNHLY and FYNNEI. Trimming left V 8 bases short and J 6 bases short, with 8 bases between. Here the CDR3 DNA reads TGTGCCAGCCGACCAGGCAATGAGCAGTTCTTC. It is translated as CASRPGNEQFF. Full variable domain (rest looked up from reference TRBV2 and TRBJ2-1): EPEVTQTPSHQVTQMGQEVILRCVPISNHLYFYWYRQILGQKVEFLVSFYNNEISEKSEIFDDQFSVERPDGSNFTLKIRSTKLEDSAMYFCASRPGNEQFFGPGTRLTVL.

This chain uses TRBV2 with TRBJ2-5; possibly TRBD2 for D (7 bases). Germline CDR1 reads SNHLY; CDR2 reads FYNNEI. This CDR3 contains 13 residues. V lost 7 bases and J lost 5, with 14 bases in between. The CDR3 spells CASTRGGAETQYF. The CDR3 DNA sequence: TGTGCCAGCACTAGGGGGGGTGCCGAGACCCAGTACTTC.